This T cell receptor beta chain emerged from a study of blood T cell repertoires in COVID-19. Study in general: Collection of acute and convalescent COVID-19 samples took place in the United States, Italy and Spain. From T cells, B-cell-depleted T cells, or PBMCs came the material, which was cDNA or gDNA.

Recruited during active infection, patients (from Seattle) were subsequently followed longitudinally. The CDR3 extends over 16 amino acids. After removal of 5 bases from V and 2 bases from J, the junction contained 7 bases not matched to a gene. Looked up from germline, CDR1 is SGHRS and CDR2 is YFSETQ. Produced via immunoSEQ multiplex PCR; TCRdb's table is partial and in-frame only. The sample shows around 290,000 clones, 75% to 90% of them seen only once. The source is an older woman with COVID-19, enrolled during active disease. What was sequenced was peripheral blood. The gene calls are TRBV5-1 and TRBJ2-3; 11 bases line up with TRBD2. The CDR3 sequence: CASRPSSGGFTDTQYF. CDR3 DNA sequence: TGCGCCAGCAGGCCATCTAGCGGGGGGTTCACAGATACGCAGTATTTT.